A selection of T cell receptor beta chains follows, all from one sample in a study of graft-versus-host responses after intestinal transplantation. Sequencing was performed with immunoSEQ multiplex PCR; in TCRdb, only in-frame clones are kept and a portion is missing. The table includes roughly 21,000 clones, around 38% detected once. The sequencing used alloreactive CD8+ T cells from a mixed lymphocyte reaction culture, collected before intestinal transplant. These receptors originate from a human patient who received an intestinal transplant. The CDR3 runs from the conserved cysteine through the conserved F or W. A D gene is named only where the DNA matches it firmly. Rows may omit the clone size; those that give it use once, few, many or a size class.

d_call | clone_size | j_call | v_call | cdr3_nt | cdr3_aa
NA | NA | TRBJ2-1 | TRBV28 | TGTGCCAGCAGTTACCTAGGGAATCCAACGGGGGAGCAGTTCTTC | CASSYLGNPTGEQFF
NA | NA | TRBJ2-7 | TRBV6-5 | TGTGCCAGCAGTTTCTCGGGAGACAGCCTTTTCTACGAGCAGTACTTC | CASSFSGDSLFYEQYF
NA | NA | TRBJ2-7 | TRBV4-1 | TGCGCCAGCAGCCAAGGGACCCAGGGCCCCGTCTATTCCTACGAGCAGTACTTC | CASSQGTQGPVYSYEQYF
NA | few | TRBJ1-1 | TRBV4-1 | TGCGCCAGCAGCCAAGATCACAGGGAGAACACTGAAGCTTTCTTT | CASSQDHRENTEAFF
NA | NA | TRBJ2-2 | TRBV2 | TGTGCCAGCAATGTACTCATGACCGGGGAGCTGTTTTTT | CASNVLMTGELFF
NA | NA | TRBJ1-2 | TRBV4-2 | TGTGCCAGCAGCCAAGATTGGGCCGGCAGTGGCTATGGCTACACCTTC | CASSQDWAGSGYGYTF
NA | once | TRBJ1-2 | TRBV7-2 | TGTGCCAGCAGCCCAGTCGGGGGGGCGAGGTATGGCTACACCTTC | CASSPVGGARYGYTF
NA | once | TRBJ2-1 | TRBV7-8 | TGTGCCAGCAGCCATATAGTGGGCCTTAACAATGAGCAGTTCTTC | CASSHIVGLNNEQFF
NA | few | TRBJ1-5 | TRBV5-1 | TGCGCCAGCAGTTCTCCCCATAGCAATCAGCCCCAGCATTTT | CASSSPHSNQPQHF
NA | few | TRBJ2-1 | TRBV6-5 | TGTGCCAGCAGTTCTTTTAGGGAGCAGTTCTTC | CASSSFREQFF
TRBD1 | NA | TRBJ2-7 | TRBV5-1 | TGCGCCAGCAGCTCGTTAATGCCAGGGGGTGGGGAGCAGTACTTC | CASSSLMPGGGEQYF
NA | NA | TRBJ2-1 | TRBV7-8 | TGTGCCAGCAGTCCTAGAGCGTACAGGAGTTCCTACAATGAGCAGTTCTTC | CASSPRAYRSSYNEQFF
NA | NA | TRBJ1-1 | TRBV6-5 | TGTGCCAGCAGCGACAGGTTCAAGGCTGAAGCTTTCTTT | CASSDRFKAEAFF
TRBD1 | NA | TRBJ2-6 | TRBV5-6 | TGTGCCAGCAGCTTGCCGACAGGGTTGGGGGCCAACGTCCTGACTTTC | CASSLPTGLGANVLTF
NA | few | TRBJ2-5 | TRBV7-9 | TGTGCCAGCAGCCGCGACCTGGTGGGCGGGACCCAGTACTTC | CASSRDLVGGTQYF
TRBD2 | few | TRBJ2-1 | TRBV14 | TGTGCCAGCAGCCAAGTTCGCGGGAGTTTTAATGAGCAGTTCTTC | CASSQVRGSFNEQFF
NA | NA | TRBJ2-5 | TRBV30 | TGTGCCTGGAGTCACCAGGAGACCCAGTACTTC | CAWSHQETQYF
NA | medium-sized | TRBJ1-2 | TRBV19 | TGTGCCAGTAGTCCACGGACAAGAGCCCTGCATGGCTACACCTTC | CASSPRTRALHGYTF
NA | NA | TRBJ1-1 | TRBV5-1 | TGCGCCAGCAGCATGAGGGGATGGGACACTGAAGCTTTCTTT | CASSMRGWDTEAFF
NA | few | TRBJ1-1 | TRBV6-6 | TGTGCCAGCAGTTACTTCGCGAACACTGAAGCTTTCTTT | CASSYFANTEAFF
NA | NA | TRBJ2-7 | TRBV20-1 | TGCAGTGCTAGGGGGACCTACGAGCAGTACTTC | CSARGTYEQYF
NA | few | TRBJ1-2 | TRBV19 | TGTGCCAGTAGTATAGAACACAGGGTCAACTATGGCTACACCTTC | CASSIEHRVNYGYTF
NA | few | TRBJ1-3 | TRBV14 | TGTGCCAGCAGCCAAGCGGTTCCCCCGGAGGGGCCCCCTGGAAACACCATATATTTT | CASSQAVPPEGPPGNTIYF
TRBD1 | few | TRBJ1-5 | TRBV6-5 | TGTGCCAGCAGTTTTCTTGGACAGGGGGTTAATCAGCCCCAGCATTTT | CASSFLGQGVNQPQHF
NA | once | TRBJ2-3 | TRBV10-1 | TGCGCCAGCAGTGAGCAGGGCACAGATACGCAGTATTTT | CASSEQGTDTQYF
NA | NA | TRBJ1-1 | TRBV5-4 | TGTGCCAGCAGCTTAGATGGCTACGAAGCTTTCTTT | CASSLDGYEAFF
NA | NA | TRBJ2-7 | TRBV7-9 | TGTGCCAGCAGCTTAACAGGCTACGAGCAGTACTTC | CASSLTGYEQYF